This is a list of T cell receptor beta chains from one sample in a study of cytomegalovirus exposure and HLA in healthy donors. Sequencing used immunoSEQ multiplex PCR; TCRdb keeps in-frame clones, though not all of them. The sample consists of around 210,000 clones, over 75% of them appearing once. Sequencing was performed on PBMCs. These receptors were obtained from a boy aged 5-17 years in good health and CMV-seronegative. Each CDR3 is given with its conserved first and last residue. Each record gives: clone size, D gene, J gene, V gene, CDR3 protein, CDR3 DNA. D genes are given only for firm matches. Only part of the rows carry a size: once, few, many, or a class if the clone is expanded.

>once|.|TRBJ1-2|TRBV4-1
CASSQEAATVLYYGYTF
TGCGCCAGCAGCCAAGAAGCCGCGACAGTTCTTTACTATGGCTACACCTTC
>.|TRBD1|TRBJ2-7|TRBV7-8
CASSLIRDRGHEQYF
TGTGCCAGCAGCTTGATCCGGGACAGGGGCCACGAGCAGTACTTC
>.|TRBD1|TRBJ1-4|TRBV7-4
CASSRTGYEKLFF
TGTGCCAGCAGTCGGACAGGGTACGAAAAACTGTTTTTT
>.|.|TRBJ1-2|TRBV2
CASSEVRQLRALYTF
TGTGCCAGCAGTGAAGTGCGGCAGCTCAGAGCCCTATACACCTTC
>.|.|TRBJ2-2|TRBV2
CASSRAGELFF
TGTGCCAGCAGCAGGGCCGGGGAGCTGTTTTTT
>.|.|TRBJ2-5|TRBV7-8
CASSFTRTQYF
TGTGCCAGCAGCTTCACCAGGACCCAGTACTTC
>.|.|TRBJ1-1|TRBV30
CAWSVRMNTEAFF
TGTGCCTGGAGTGTCAGGATGAACACTGAAGCTTTCTTT
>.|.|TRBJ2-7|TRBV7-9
CASSGVTYEQYF
TGTGCCAGCTCCGGTGTTACCTACGAGCAGTACTTC
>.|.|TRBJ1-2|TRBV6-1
CASSEQVDYGYTF
TGTGCCAGCAGTGAACAGGTTGACTATGGCTACACCTTC
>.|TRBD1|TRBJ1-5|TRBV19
CASRHTGGINEYINQPQHF
TGTGCCAGTAGGCATACAGGGGGGATTAATGAATACATCAATCAGCCCCAGCATTTT
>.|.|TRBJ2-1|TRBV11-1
CASSLGENEQFF
TGTGCCAGCAGCTTAGGAGAGAATGAGCAGTTCTTC
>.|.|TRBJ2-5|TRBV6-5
CASSYGITRQETQYF
TGTGCCAGCAGTTACGGCATTACTAGACAAGAGACCCAGTACTTC
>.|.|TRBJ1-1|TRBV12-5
CASGRRGGDTEAFF
TGTGCTAGTGGTCGCAGGGGTGGAGACACTGAAGCTTTCTTT
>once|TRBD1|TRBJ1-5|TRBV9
CASSPRTGVNQPQHF
TGTGCCAGCAGCCCCCGAACAGGGGTCAATCAGCCCCAGCATTTT
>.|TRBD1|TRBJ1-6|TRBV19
CASSLGQGVSPLHF
TGTGCCAGTAGTTTGGGGCAGGGGGTGTCACCCCTCCACTTT
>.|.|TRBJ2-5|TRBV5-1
CASSLPGSAFGAQYF
TGCGCCAGCAGCTTGCCAGGGTCAGCATTTGGGGCCCAGTACTTC
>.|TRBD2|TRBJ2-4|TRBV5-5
CASSLVGGRNIQYF
TGTGCCAGCAGCTTGGTCGGCGGGAGAAACATTCAGTACTTC
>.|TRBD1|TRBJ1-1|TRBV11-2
CASSLSGGRTEAFF
TGTGCCAGCAGCTTGTCAGGGGGACGCACTGAAGCTTTCTTT
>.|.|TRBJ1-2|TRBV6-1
CASRGGGFYGYTF
TGTGCCAGCAGGGGAGGGGGATTCTATGGCTACACCTTC
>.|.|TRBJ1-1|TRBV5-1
CASRILTLGTVNTEAFF
TGCGCCAGCAGGATTCTAACCTTGGGGACTGTGAACACTGAAGCTTTCTTT
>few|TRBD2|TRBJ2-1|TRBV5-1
CASSYGGAIVDYNEQFF
TGCGCCAGCAGCTACGGGGGGGCCATAGTAGACTACAATGAGCAGTTCTTC
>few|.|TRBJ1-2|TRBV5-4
CASSLAGGNYGYTF
TGTGCCAGCAGCTTGGCGGGAGGGAACTATGGCTACACCTTC